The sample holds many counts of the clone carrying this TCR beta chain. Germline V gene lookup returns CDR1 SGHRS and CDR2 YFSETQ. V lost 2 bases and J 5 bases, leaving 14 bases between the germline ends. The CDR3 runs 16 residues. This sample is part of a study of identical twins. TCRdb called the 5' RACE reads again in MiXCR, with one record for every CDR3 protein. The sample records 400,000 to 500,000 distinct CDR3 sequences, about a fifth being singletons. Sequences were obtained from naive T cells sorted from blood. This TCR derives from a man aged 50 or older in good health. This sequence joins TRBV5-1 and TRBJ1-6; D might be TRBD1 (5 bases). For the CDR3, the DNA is TGCGCCAGCAGCTTCCGAACAGGACGGAATAATTCACCCCTCCACTTT. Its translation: CASSFRTGRNNSPLHF.